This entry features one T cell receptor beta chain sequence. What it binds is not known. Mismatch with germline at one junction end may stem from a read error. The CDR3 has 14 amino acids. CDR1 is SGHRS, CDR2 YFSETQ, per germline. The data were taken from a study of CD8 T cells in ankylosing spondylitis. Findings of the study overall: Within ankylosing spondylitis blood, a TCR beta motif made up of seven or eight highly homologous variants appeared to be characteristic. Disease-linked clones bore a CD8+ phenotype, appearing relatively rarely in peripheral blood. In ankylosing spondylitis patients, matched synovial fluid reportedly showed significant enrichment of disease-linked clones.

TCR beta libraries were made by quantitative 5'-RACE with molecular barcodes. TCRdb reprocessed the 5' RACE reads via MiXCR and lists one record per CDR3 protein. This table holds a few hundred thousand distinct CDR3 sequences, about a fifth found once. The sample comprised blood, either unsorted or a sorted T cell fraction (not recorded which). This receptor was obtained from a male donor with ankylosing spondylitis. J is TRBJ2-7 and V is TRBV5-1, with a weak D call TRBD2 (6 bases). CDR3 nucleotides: TGCGCCAGCAGCCGAACTAGCTATGACTACGAGCAGTGCTTC. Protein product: CASSRTSYDYEQCF.